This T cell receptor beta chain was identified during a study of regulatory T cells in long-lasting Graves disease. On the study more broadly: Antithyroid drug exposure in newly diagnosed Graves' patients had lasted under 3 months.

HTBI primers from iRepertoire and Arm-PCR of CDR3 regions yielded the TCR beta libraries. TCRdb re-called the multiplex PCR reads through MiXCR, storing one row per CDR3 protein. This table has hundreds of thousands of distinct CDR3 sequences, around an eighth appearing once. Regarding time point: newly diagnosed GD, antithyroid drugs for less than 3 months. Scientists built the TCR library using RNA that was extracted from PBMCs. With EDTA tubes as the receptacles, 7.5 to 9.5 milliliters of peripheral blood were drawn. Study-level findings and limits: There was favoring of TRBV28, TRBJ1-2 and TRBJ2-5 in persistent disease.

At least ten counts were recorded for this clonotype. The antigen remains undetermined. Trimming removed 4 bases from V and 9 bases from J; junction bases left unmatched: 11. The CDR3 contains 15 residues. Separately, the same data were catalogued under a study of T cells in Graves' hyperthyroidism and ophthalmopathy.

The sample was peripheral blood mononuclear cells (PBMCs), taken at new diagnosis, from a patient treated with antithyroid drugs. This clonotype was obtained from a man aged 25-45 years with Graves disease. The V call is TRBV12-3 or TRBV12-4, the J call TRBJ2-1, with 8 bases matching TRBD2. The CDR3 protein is CASSSLRGGVSEQFF. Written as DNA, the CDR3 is TGTGCCAGCAGTTCCCTCCGGGGGGGAGTGAGTGAGCAGTTCTTC.